This T cell receptor (beta chain) was documented in a study of blood T cell repertoires in COVID-19. V was shortened by 1 base and J by 8 bases, with 7 bases between the two germline ends. This CDR3 has 12 amino acids. Per germline, CDR1 SGHDT and CDR2 YYEEEE. The method was immunoSEQ multiplex PCR; TCRdb's version includes in-frame clones alone and lacks a portion of them. The sample lists 250,000 to 300,000 clones; around 83% were seen once. V gene TRBV5-6 combines with J gene TRBJ2-1; a weak D match, TRBD1 (5 bases). The sequencing input was peripheral blood. The clonotype comes from a man older than 75 with acute or convalescent COVID-19. CDR3 residues: CASSLIGDEQFF. CDR3 nucleotide sequence: TGTGCCAGCAGCTTGATAGGGGATGAGCAGTTCTTC.